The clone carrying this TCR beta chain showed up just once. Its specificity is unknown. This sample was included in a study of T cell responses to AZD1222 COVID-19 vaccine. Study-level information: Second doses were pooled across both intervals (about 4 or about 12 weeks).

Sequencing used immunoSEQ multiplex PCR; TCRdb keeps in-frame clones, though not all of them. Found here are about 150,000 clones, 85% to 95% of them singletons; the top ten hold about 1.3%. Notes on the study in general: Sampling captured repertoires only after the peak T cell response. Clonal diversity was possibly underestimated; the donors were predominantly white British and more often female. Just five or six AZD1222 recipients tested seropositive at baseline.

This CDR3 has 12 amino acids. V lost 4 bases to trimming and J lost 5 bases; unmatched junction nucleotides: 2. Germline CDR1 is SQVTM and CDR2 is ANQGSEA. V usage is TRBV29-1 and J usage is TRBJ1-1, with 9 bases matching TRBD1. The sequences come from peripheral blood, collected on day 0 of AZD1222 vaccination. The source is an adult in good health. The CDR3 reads CSVGQGETEAFF. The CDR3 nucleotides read TGCAGCGTTGGACAGGGGGAAACTGAAGCTTTCTTT.